These 28 T cell receptor beta chains came from one sample sequenced in a study of blood T cell repertoires in COVID-19. Sequencing was performed with immunoSEQ multiplex PCR; in TCRdb, only in-frame clones are kept and a portion is missing. This table has a few hundred thousand clones, more than 70% appearing once. The sample was peripheral blood. All receptors come from a woman under 40 with COVID-19, enrolled during active disease.

The chain recombines TRBV27 with TRBJ1-1, with a weak D call TRBD1 (6 bases). The CDR3 length is 15 residues. Germline lookup yields CDR1 MNHEY and CDR2 SMNVEV (reference sequence). The V end was cut by 5 bases, the J end by 4 bases, with 17 bases between. The CDR3 DNA follows: TGTGCCAGCAGTGCCCGACAGGACATGGCCACTGAAGCTTTCTTT. Translated: CASSARQDMATEAFF.

This chain links TRBV7-9 with TRBJ2-2; a possible D gene is TRBD2 (7 bases). Trimming took 5 bases from V and 5 from J, leaving 21 bases between them. CDR1 is SEHNR, CDR2 FQNEAQ, per germline (reference sequence). This CDR3 is 17 amino acids long. The CDR3 sequence is CASSPDQGGARTGELFF. CDR3 sequence (DNA): TGTGCCAGCAGCCCAGACCAAGGGGGGGCAAGAACCGGGGAGCTGTTTTTT.

V is TRBV28 and J is TRBJ1-6; 8 nucleotides agree with TRBD1. Germline loops: CDR1 MDHEN, CDR2 SYDVKM. V lost 4 bases to trimming and J lost 5 bases; unmatched junction nucleotides: 4. The CDR3 sequence is 15 residues long. The CDR3 loop reads CASSWTGMDNSPLHF. The DNA of the CDR3 is TGTGCCAGCAGTTGGACAGGGATGGATAATTCACCCCTCCACTTT.

The DNA for the CDR3 is TGTGCCAGCAGTCGGGGACAGTTTTACTCCTACAATGAGCAGTTCTTC. It encodes CASSRGQFYSYNEQFF. The chain recombines TRBV14 with TRBJ2-1; 7 bases line up with TRBD1. CDR1 and CDR2 from the germline V gene are SGHDN and FVKESK. CDR3 length: 16 residues. V lost 6 bases to trimming and J lost 0 bases; unmatched junction nucleotides: 8.

The chain employs TRBV19 and TRBJ2-5; no firm D call. V lost 3 bases and J lost 7, with 12 bases in between. Germline-derived CDR1 and CDR2 are LNHDA and SQIVND (reference sequence). The CDR3 length is 13 residues. The CDR3: CASSIGSPATQYF. The CDR3, as DNA: TGTGCCAGTAGTATCGGGTCCCCGGCGACCCAGTACTTC.

V gene TRBV5-6 combines with J gene TRBJ1-1; D remains ambiguous. The CDR3 runs 15 residues. The germline CDR1 and CDR2 sequences are SGHDT and YYEEEE. V was clipped by 0 bases and J by 0 bases, with 9 bases between them. The CDR3 DNA reads as TGTGCCAGCAGCTTGGTGGAGTTCATGAACACTGAAGCTTTCTTT. The encoded protein is CASSLVEFMNTEAFF.

V gene TRBV7-2 combines with J gene TRBJ1-4, with D possibly being TRBD1 (5 bases). Germline assignment: CDR1 SGHTA and CDR2 FQGNSA. Trimming stripped 0 bases from V and 12 bases from J, with 11 bases between. The CDR3 runs 13 residues. CDR3 sequence: CASSLAEGLQLFF. As DNA, the CDR3 is TGTGCCAGCAGCTTAGCGGAGGGGTTGCAACTGTTTTTT.

The chain employs TRBV4-3 and TRBJ2-1, with 8 bases aligning to TRBD2. The V gene's germline CDR1 is LGHNA and CDR2 YSLEER. V gave up 4 bases and J gave up 2 bases; unmatched junction bases: 7. CDR3 length: 16 residues. CDR3 coding DNA: TGCGCCAGCAGCCCAGTCTGGCGGGGGGCCTACAATGAGCAGTTCTTC. Protein product: CASSPVWRGAYNEQFF.

There are a few counts of this clone. The V and J genes are TRBV7-8 and TRBJ1-5, with 7 bases fitting TRBD1. The CDR3 has 15 residues. With V trimmed by 7 bases and J by 6 bases, 12 bases remained unmatched. Germline V gives CDR1 SGHVS, CDR2 FQNEAQ. For the CDR3, the DNA is TGTGCCAGCACCTCCCCGGGACAGCTTCCTCAGCCCCAGCATTTT. Residues: CASTSPGQLPQPQHF.

The rearrangement joins TRBV9 to TRBJ1-1; 8 nucleotides match TRBD1. The germline gives CDR1 SGDLS, CDR2 YYNGEE. This CDR3 contains 17 residues. With V trimmed by 4 bases and J by 3 bases, 14 bases remained unmatched. The CDR3 DNA reads TGTGCCAGCAGCCCATTAACGTTCCAGGGGGCACACACTGAAGCTTTCTTT. Its translation is CASSPLTFQGAHTEAFF.

The chain uses TRBV19 and TRBJ2-2, with TRBD2 as a possible D gene (5 bases). The length of the CDR3 is 14 residues. Trimming removed 6 bases from V and 3 bases from J, with 11 bases in between. Germline V gene sequence: CDR1 LNHDA, CDR2 SQIVND (reference sequence). CDR3 coding DNA: TGTGCCAGTAGACAAGGACTTCACACCGGGGAGCTGTTTTTT. This sequence encodes CASRQGLHTGELFF.

With respect to this clone: In the same sample, other DNA sequences code for this CDR3. The chain carries TRBV4-3 and TRBJ2-1; 7 bases align to TRBD1. Germline loops: CDR1 LGHNA, CDR2 YSLEER. V was pared by 4 bases and J by 1 base, with 4 bases of the junction left unmatched. CDR3 length: 15 amino acids. CDR3 sequence: CASSPRDSSYNEQFF. The DNA for the CDR3 is TGCGCCAGCAGCCCCCGGGACAGTTCCTACAATGAGCAGTTCTTC.

The chain employs TRBV24-1 and TRBJ2-1; 9 bases are a match to TRBD1. Germline assignment: CDR1 KGHDR and CDR2 SFDVKD. This CDR3 has 22 residues. V lost 3 bases, J lost 4 bases, and 24 bases stayed unmatched. The CDR3: CATSDPLPTGTGKKLGYNEQFF. The CDR3 DNA is TGTGCCACCAGTGATCCCCTTCCTACCGGGACAGGGAAAAAGTTGGGTTACAATGAGCAGTTCTTC.

V and J are TRBV6-6 and TRBJ1-2; 9 nucleotides align to TRBD1. Trimming at V came to 6 bases and at J to 2 bases, leaving 4 bases not matched to a gene. This CDR3 comprises 14 residues. The germline gives CDR1 MNHNY, CDR2 SVGAGI (reference sequence). This chain's CDR3 is CASRNGQGNYGYTF. The CDR3 nucleotides read TGTGCCAGCAGAAACGGACAGGGGAACTATGGCTACACCTTC.

This chain uses TRBV5-1 with TRBJ1-2; TRBD1 is a possible D gene (6 bases). This CDR3 spans 15 amino acids. V lost 2 bases, J lost 0 bases, and 11 bases lay in between. Germline V gene data show CDR1 as SGHRS and CDR2 as YFSETQ. The CDR3 protein is CASSLPGVPNYGYTF. The DNA of the CDR3 is TGCGCCAGCAGCTTACCAGGGGTTCCTAACTATGGCTACACCTTC.

The chain carries TRBV7-2 and TRBJ1-1; 8 nucleotides match TRBD1. The germline V gene has CDR1 SGHTA and CDR2 FQGNSA. The CDR3 has 15 residues. Unmatched junction bases numbered 5, after V lost 4 bases and J lost 1 base. The CDR3, as DNA: TGTGCCAGCAGCTGGATGACAGGGGCGAACACTGAAGCTTTCTTT. This sequence encodes CASSWMTGANTEAFF.

This chain joins TRBV11-2 and TRBJ2-7; D is unclear. From germline, CDR1 is SGHAT and CDR2 FQNNGV. CDR3 length: 18 residues. Trimming left V 3 bases short and J 3 bases short, with 24 bases between. The chain's CDR3 is CASSFGFGAATPRYEQYV. The CDR3 DNA reads TGTGCCAGCAGCTTCGGATTCGGAGCTGCTACTCCACGCTACGAGCAGTACGTC.

With regard to this clone: Different DNA sequences within this sample yield the same CDR3. The chain uses TRBV19 and TRBJ1-5, with a weak D call TRBD1 (5 bases). Per the germline V gene, CDR1 is LNHDA and CDR2 is SQIVND (reference sequence). V was shortened by 1 base and J by 4 bases, with 8 bases between the two germline ends. CDR3 length: 14 amino acids. CDR3 sequence reads: CASSIGAGNQPQHF. CDR3 nucleotides: TGTGCCAGTAGTATAGGGGCAGGGAATCAGCCCCAGCATTTT. The whole variable domain, remainder taken from reference TRBV19 and TRBJ1-5, is DGGITQSPKYLFRKEGQNVTLSCEQNLNHDAMYWYRQDPGQGLRLIYYSQIVNDFQKGDIAEGYSVSREKKESFPLTVTSAQKNPTAFYLCASSIGAGNQPQHFGDGTRLSIL.

The V and J genes are TRBV6-2 or TRBV6-3 and TRBJ1-1; D gene unclear. The CDR3 runs to 12 residues. Germline values: CDR1 MNHEY, CDR2 SVGEGT. The ends were cut back, 4 bases at V and 5 bases at J, with 8 bases in the middle. CDR3 DNA: TGTGCCAGCAGTTCCTCCAGGACTGAAGCTTTCTTT. Encoded protein: CASSSSRTEAFF.

This rearrangement joins TRBV7-2 to TRBJ2-7; 8 nucleotides agree with TRBD2. The CDR3 is made up of 15 amino acids. V lost 4 bases to trimming and J lost 2 bases; unmatched junction nucleotides: 7. Germline CDR1 is SGHTA and CDR2 is FQGNSA. The CDR3 nucleotides are TGTGCCAGCAGCTCCCCGGGACTAGGGGCCTACGAGCAGTACTTC. Protein product: CASSSPGLGAYEQYF.

This chain joins TRBV9 and TRBJ2-1; a possible D gene is TRBD1 (6 bases). V shed 3 bases and J shed 8 bases, with 30 bases lying between them. CDR3 length: 19 amino acids. Germline assignment: CDR1 SGDLS and CDR2 YYNGEE. As DNA, the CDR3 is TGTGCCAGCAGCGCGAACAGGGAATTAATGGATGGAGTGATCCATGAGCAGTTCTTC. This codes for CASSANRELMDGVIHEQFF.

The gene calls are TRBV7-8 and TRBJ2-1, with a weak D call TRBD2 (5 bases). CDR1 is SGHVS and CDR2 is FQNEAQ in the germline V gene. V was trimmed by 2 bases and J by 6 bases, leaving 17 bases between them. This CDR3 comprises 16 residues. Written as DNA, the CDR3 is TGTGCCAGCAGCTTATTTCGGGCGGGCCTTCCCAATGAGCAGTTCTTC. It yields the protein CASSLFRAGLPNEQFF. The complete variable domain, with remaining parts taken from reference TRBV7-8 and TRBJ2-1, reads GAGVSQSPRYKVAKRGQDVALRCDPISGHVSLFWYQQALGQGPEFLTYFQNEAQLDKSGLPSDRFFAERPEGSVSTLKIQRTQQEDSAVYLCASSLFRAGLPNEQFFGPGTRLTVL.

This clone was detected once. This chain links TRBV29-1 with TRBJ1-1; 7 positions match TRBD1. J lost 1 base, V lost 4 bases, and 3 bases had no gene match. CDR3 length equals 13 residues. The V gene's germline CDR1 is SQVTM and CDR2 ANQGSEA. In DNA form, the CDR3 reads TGCAGCGTTGGGACAGGCCGGAACACTGAAGCTTTCTTT. Translation: CSVGTGRNTEAFF.

This chain uses TRBV4-1 with TRBJ2-7, with 14 bases matching TRBD2. Trimming cost V 1 base and J 4 bases; bases outside gene matches: 6. From germline, CDR1 is MGHRA and CDR2 YSYEKL. The CDR3 has 17 residues. CDR3 nucleotides: TGCGCCAGCAGCCAAGGGCCGGGACTAGCGGGGGAATACGAGCAGTACTTC. Protein product: CASSQGPGLAGEYEQYF.

The genes are TRBV4-1 and TRBJ2-1; 8 bases fit TRBD2. Germline V gene sequence: CDR1 MGHRA, CDR2 YSYEKL. V shed 3 bases, J shed 2 bases, and the junction held 9 bases outside the gene matches. The length of the CDR3 is 17 residues. The CDR3 region has the DNA TGCGCCAGCAGCCAGCACGCGCCGGGACTAGCCTACAATGAGCAGTTCTTC. It specifies CASSQHAPGLAYNEQFF.

The rearrangement links TRBV6-5 to TRBJ2-3, with D possibly being TRBD1 (6 bases). Germline V lookup: CDR1 MNHEY, CDR2 SVGAGI. CDR3 length equals 15 residues. Trimming stripped 6 bases from V and 4 bases from J, with 17 bases between. The CDR3 DNA follows: TGTGCCAGCAGAGCAACAGGGCGGTACGCAGATACGCAGTATTTT. It translates to CASRATGRYADTQYF.

The rearrangement uses TRBV5-1 and TRBJ2-1, with D perhaps matching TRBD2 (6 bases). CDR1 and CDR2 (germline): SGHRS, YFSETQ. This CDR3 spans 17 amino acids. Trimming removed 4 bases at V and 5 bases at J, with 22 bases between. CDR3 nucleotide sequence: TGCGCCAGCAGCAGCGCCGAAGGGAGGAACGGACACAATGAGCAGTTCTTC. Encoded protein: CASSSAEGRNGHNEQFF.

Only one count was recorded for this clone. This chain connects TRBV7-6 to TRBJ2-3; a possible D gene is TRBD2 (5 bases). V shed 4 bases and J shed 0 bases, with 14 bases lying between them. CDR1 is SGHVS and CDR2 is FNYEAQ in the germline V gene. The CDR3 has 16 amino acids. The CDR3 sequence: CASSSMLTGSTDTQYF. CDR3 nucleotides: TGTGCCAGCAGCTCCATGTTAACGGGAAGCACAGATACGCAGTATTTT. Full variable domain (missing parts from reference TRBV7-6 and TRBJ2-3): GAGVSQSPRYKVTKRGQDVALRCDPISGHVSLYWYRQALGQGPEFLTYFNYEAQQDKSGLPNDRFSAERPEGSISTLTIQRTEQRDSAMYRCASSSMLTGSTDTQYFGPGTRLTVL.